The 24 T cell receptor beta chains given below trace back to one sample, sequenced in a study of blood T cell repertoires in COVID-19. The method was immunoSEQ multiplex PCR; TCRdb's version includes in-frame clones alone and lacks a portion of them. This sample yields about 98,000 clones, of which 81% are seen a single time; around 10% belongs to the top ten. Sequencing input: peripheral blood. These TCRs come from a woman of 80 years or more with acute or convalescent COVID-19.

The rearrangement links TRBV30 to TRBJ1-1, with D hard to call. V lost 3 bases and J lost 1, with 3 bases in between. CDR3 length: 11 amino acids. CDR1 is GTSNPN, CDR2 SVGIG, per germline (reference sequence). CDR3 sequence: CAWRQNTEAFF. The CDR3 DNA reads TGTGCCTGGAGACAGAACACTGAAGCTTTCTTT.

V and J are TRBV27 and TRBJ1-2; TRBD1 matches 10 bases. With V trimmed by 6 bases and J by 2 bases, 6 bases remained unmatched. This CDR3 contains 15 residues. Germline V gene sequence: CDR1 MNHEY, CDR2 SMNVEV (reference sequence). The CDR3 DNA reads TGTGCCAGCAGCGCTTGGGACAGGGGAAACTATGGCTACACCTTC. This sequence encodes CASSAWDRGNYGYTF.

The gene calls are TRBV21-1 and TRBJ1-5; the D call TRBD1 from the table was never checked on the DNA. TRBV21-1 is listed as a pseudogene. The CDR3 contains 16 residues. In DNA, the CDR3 is TGTGCCAGCAGCACACGACAGGGTGGAAGGAATCAGCCCCAGCATTTT. Its translation is CASSTRQGGRNQPQHF.

This chain uses TRBV7-2 with TRBJ1-2, with TRBD1 matching over 9 bases. V lost 4 bases, J lost 4 bases, and 7 bases stayed unmatched. From germline, CDR1 is SGHTA and CDR2 FQGNSA. This CDR3 region has 15 residues. The CDR3 region has the DNA TGTGCCAGCAGCTATACCGGGACAGGGTCCTATGGCTACACCTTC. Amino acid sequence: CASSYTGTGSYGYTF.

The chain links TRBV6-1 to TRBJ1-2; D might be TRBD1 (5 bases). This CDR3 has 16 amino acids. The V and J ends lost 6 bases and 1 base respectively, with 18 bases between them. The germline gives CDR1 MNHNS, CDR2 SASEGT. CDR3 loop: CASSERRGSLNYGYTF. In DNA, the CDR3 is TGTGCCAGCAGCGAACGGAGGGGTTCCCTTAACTATGGCTACACCTTC.

This sequence joins TRBV5-1 and TRBJ1-2, with D maybe TRBD1 (5 bases). The V end lost 5 bases, the J end lost 2 bases, and 10 bases lay between the germline ends. The CDR3 contains 13 residues. The V gene's germline CDR1 is SGHRS and CDR2 YFSETQ. CDR3 sequence reads: CASRTDTNYGYTF. The CDR3 DNA is TGCGCCAGCAGGACAGACACAAACTATGGCTACACCTTC.

The chain is built from TRBV3-1 (or the pseudogene TRBV3-2) and TRBJ1-4, with D hard to call. The CDR3 has 15 residues. V lost 1 base, J lost 3 bases, and 9 bases lay in between. Per germline, CDR1 LGHDT and CDR2 YNNKEL (reference sequence). The CDR3 spells CASSQGRASNEKLFF. CDR3 nucleotides: TGTGCCAGCAGCCAAGGGCGGGCATCTAATGAAAAACTGTTTTTT.

This clone appeared a few times. The chain is built from TRBV27 and TRBJ2-7; no clear D gene. V dropped 4 bases and J dropped 3 bases, with 7 bases sitting between them. This CDR3 has 12 residues. Germline V gene lookup returns CDR1 MNHEY and CDR2 SMNVEV (reference sequence). The CDR3, as DNA: TGTGCCAGCAGTTCTCAGTTCTACGAGCAGTACTTC. Translated, it gives CASSSQFYEQYF.

This clone came up a few times. The rearrangement links TRBV28 to TRBJ1-5; maybe TRBD1 (5 bases). The V gene lost 4 bases and the J gene lost 5 bases, with 18 bases spanning the gap. Germline values: CDR1 MDHEN, CDR2 SYDVKM. The CDR3 has 16 amino acids. The CDR3 sequence: CASSSRRHLGDQPQHF. CDR3 DNA: TGTGCCAGCAGTTCACGCCGACACCTAGGGGATCAGCCCCAGCATTTT.

V is TRBV3-1 (or the pseudogene TRBV3-2) and J is TRBJ1-1; TRBD1 matches 11 bases. CDR3 length equals 14 residues. Germline trimming cut 4 bases from V and 12 bases from J; bases unmatched to any gene: 10. Germline assignment: CDR1 LGHDT and CDR2 YNNKEL (reference sequence). CDR3 amino acids: CASSPMPGQGDPFF. In nucleotides, the CDR3 is TGTGCCAGCAGCCCTATGCCGGGACAGGGGGACCCTTTCTTT.

The rearrangement joins TRBV6-4 to TRBJ2-7; TRBD2 is a possible D gene (7 bases). V lost 11 bases and J 4 bases, leaving 27 bases between the germline ends. CDR1 MRHNA and CDR2 SNTAGT come from the germline V gene. The CDR3 length is 16 residues. The CDR3 DNA follows: TGTGCCGGATGTGGTATGTTGGGCGGGGGCCATTACGAGCAGTACTTC. Encoded protein: CAGCGMLGGGHYEQYF.

The V and J genes are TRBV18 and TRBJ1-2; 9 nucleotides match TRBD1. Looked up from germline, CDR1 is KGHSH and CDR2 is LQKENI. This CDR3 is built from 14 residues. V was clipped by 6 bases and J by 6 bases; unmatched bases: 8. This CDR3 reads CASSQKGQGNGYTF. CDR3 in DNA: TGTGCCAGCTCTCAGAAAGGACAGGGGAATGGCTACACCTTC.

The V and J genes are TRBV20-1 and TRBJ1-2; D is ambiguous. The length of the CDR3 is 11 residues. Trimming cost V 3 bases and J 7 bases, with 9 bases left between them. CDR1 is DFQATT and CDR2 is SNEGSKA in the germline V gene (reference sequence). The CDR3 region has the DNA TGCAGTGCTAGCCGGGAAAGTGGCTACACCTTC. Translated, it gives CSASRESGYTF.

The chain couples TRBV6-5 to TRBJ1-5; TRBD1 might be the D (5 bases). This CDR3 contains 14 residues. Germline V gene sequence: CDR1 MNHEY, CDR2 SVGAGI. V gave up 3 bases and J gave up 6 bases, with 12 bases separating them. CDR3: CASSYEFGGQPQHF. The CDR3 DNA sequence: TGTGCCAGCAGTTATGAGTTCGGGGGTCAGCCCCAGCATTTT.

V usage is TRBV5-1 and J usage is TRBJ1-3; weak D call: TRBD1 (5 bases). Germline loops: CDR1 SGHRS, CDR2 YFSETQ. The CDR3 is 16 amino acids. Trimming cost V 3 bases and J 0 bases, with 13 bases left between them. CDR3 in DNA: TGCGCCAGCAGCTCGCAAACAGGAATCTCTGGAAACACCATATATTTT. Protein sequence: CASSSQTGISGNTIYF.

CDR3 sequence (DNA): TGTGCCAGCAGCCAAAGGACAGGGGACTATGGCTACACCTTC. It translates to CASSQRTGDYGYTF. This chain links TRBV6-5 with TRBJ1-2; TRBD1 matches at 9 bases. Trimming at V came to 6 bases and at J to 3 bases, leaving 5 bases not matched to a gene. The germline V gene has CDR1 MNHEY and CDR2 SVGAGI. The CDR3 totals 14 residues.

J is TRBJ1-1 and V is TRBV14, with 7 bases identical to TRBD1. Looked up from germline, CDR1 is SGHDN and CDR2 is FVKESK. The length of the CDR3 is 16 residues. V lost 0 bases, J lost 0 bases, and 4 bases stayed unmatched. The CDR3: CASSQDQGTVNTEAFF. CDR3 nucleotide sequence: TGTGCCAGCAGCCAAGATCAGGGGACAGTGAACACTGAAGCTTTCTTT.

This clone came up once. J is TRBJ2-7 and V is TRBV2; D gene uncertain. CDR1 SNHLY and CDR2 FYNNEI come from the germline V gene. Trimming pared 6 bases from V and 5 bases from J, leaving 8 bases between. The CDR3 sequence is 11 residues long. CDR3 nucleotide sequence: TGTGCCAGCAGCCCGGGTGACGAGCAGTACGTC. As protein: CASSPGDEQYV.

The chain carries TRBV7-8 and TRBJ2-5, with 9 positions matching TRBD2. Germline V gives CDR1 SGHVS, CDR2 FQNEAQ. CDR3 size: 15 residues. J was trimmed by 8 bases and V by 0 bases; bases with no gene match: 7. This chain's CDR3 is CASSLARGGGGTQYF. Here the CDR3 DNA reads TGTGCCAGCAGCTTAGCGCGTGGCGGGGGGGGTACCCAGTACTTC.

Comment on this clone: Other DNA sequences from this sample encode an identical CDR3 as well. The chain joins TRBV7-9 to TRBJ1-2; D uncertain. Germline assignment: CDR1 SEHNR and CDR2 FQNEAQ (reference sequence). The CDR3 contains 15 residues. Trimming removed 2 bases at V and 0 bases at J, with 10 bases between. CDR3 DNA sequence: TGTGCCAGCAGCTTACTCGGAGGAGCTAACTATGGCTACACCTTC. Translated: CASSLLGGANYGYTF.

The gene calls are TRBV28 and TRBJ1-5; D remains ambiguous. Germline-derived CDR1 and CDR2 are MDHEN and SYDVKM. The CDR3 length is 15 residues. V was shortened by 5 bases and J by 2 bases, with 13 bases between the two germline ends. The CDR3 region has the DNA TGTGCCAGCAGTGCCTCGGGAGGGCGCAATCAGCCCCAGCATTTT. Translation gives CASSASGGRNQPQHF. The full variable domain, rest sourced from reference TRBV28 and TRBJ1-5, is DVKVTQSSRYLVKRTGEKVFLECVQDMDHENMFWYRQDPGLGLRLIYFSYDVKMKEKGDIPEGYSVSREKKERFSLILESASTNQTSMYLCASSASGGRNQPQHFGDGTRLSIL.

CDR3 region: CASSRRTSGGPDILTF. The CDR3 bases are TGTGCCAGCAGCCGGAGGACTAGCGGGGGCCCCGACATCCTGACTTTC. The chain uses TRBV3-1 (or the pseudogene TRBV3-2) and TRBJ2-6; the match to TRBD2 covers 13 bases. The CDR3 has 16 residues. Germline assignment: CDR1 LGHDT and CDR2 YNNKEL (reference sequence). Unmatched junction bases numbered 11, after V lost 4 bases and J lost 14 bases.

This sequence joins TRBV3-1 (or the pseudogene TRBV3-2) and TRBJ2-5; 13 nucleotides align to TRBD2. CDR1 LGHDT and CDR2 YNNKEL come from the germline V gene (reference sequence). The J segment lost 4 bases and the V segment lost 0 bases, leaving 8 bases of the junction unmatched. This CDR3 spans 18 amino acids. The CDR3 nucleotides are TGTGCCAGCAGCCAAGAAAGACTAGCGGGGGGCCGGGGAGAGACCCAGTACTTC. This gives the protein CASSQERLAGGRGETQYF.

The genes are TRBV5-5 and TRBJ2-2; D may be TRBD2 (5 bases). Deletions cut 0 bases from V and 5 bases from J, with 14 bases between. Germline CDR1 SGHKS, CDR2 YYEKEE (reference sequence). This CDR3 region has 16 residues. The CDR3 loop is CASSLGPGAGTGELFF. The CDR3 DNA is TGTGCCAGCAGCTTGGGTCCAGGTGCGGGTACCGGGGAGCTGTTTTTT.